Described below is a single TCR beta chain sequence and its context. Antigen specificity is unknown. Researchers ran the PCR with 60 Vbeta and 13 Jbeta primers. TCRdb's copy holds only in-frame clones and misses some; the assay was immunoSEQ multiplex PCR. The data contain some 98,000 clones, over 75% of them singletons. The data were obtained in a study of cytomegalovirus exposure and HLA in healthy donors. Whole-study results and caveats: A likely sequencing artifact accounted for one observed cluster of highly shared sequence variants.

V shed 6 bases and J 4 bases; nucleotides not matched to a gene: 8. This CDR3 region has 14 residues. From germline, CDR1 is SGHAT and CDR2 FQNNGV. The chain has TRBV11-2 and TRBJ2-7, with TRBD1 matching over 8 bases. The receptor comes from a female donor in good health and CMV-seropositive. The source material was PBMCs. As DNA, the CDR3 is TGTGCCAGCAGTCCACTGGACAGGGAGTACGAGCAGTACTTC. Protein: CASSPLDREYEQYF. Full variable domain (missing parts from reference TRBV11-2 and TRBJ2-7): EAGVAQSPRYKIIEKRQSVAFWCNPISGHATLYWYQQILGQGPKLLIQFQNNGVVDDSQLPKDRFSAERLKGVDSTLKIQPAKLEDSAVYLCASSPLDREYEQYFGPGTRLTVT.